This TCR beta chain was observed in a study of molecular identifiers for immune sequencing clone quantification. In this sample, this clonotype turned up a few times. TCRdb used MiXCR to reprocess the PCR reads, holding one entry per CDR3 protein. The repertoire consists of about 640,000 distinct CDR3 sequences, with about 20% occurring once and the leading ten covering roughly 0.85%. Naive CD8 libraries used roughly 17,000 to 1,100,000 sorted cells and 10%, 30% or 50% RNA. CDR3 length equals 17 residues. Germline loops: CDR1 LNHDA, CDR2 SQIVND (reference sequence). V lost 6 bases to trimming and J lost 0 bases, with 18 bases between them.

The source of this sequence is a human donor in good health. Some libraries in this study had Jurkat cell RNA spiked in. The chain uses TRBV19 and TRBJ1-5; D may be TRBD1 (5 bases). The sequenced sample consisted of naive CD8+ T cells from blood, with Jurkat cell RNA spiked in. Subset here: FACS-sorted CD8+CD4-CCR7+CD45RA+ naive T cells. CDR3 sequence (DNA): TGTGCCAGTAGAGCCCTCACAGGCCCTAATAGCAATCAGCCCCAGCATTTT. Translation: CASRALTGPNSNQPQHF. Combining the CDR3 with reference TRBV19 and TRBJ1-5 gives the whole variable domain DGGITQSPKYLFRKEGQNVTLSCEQNLNHDAMYWYRQDPGQGLRLIYYSQIVNDFQKGDIAEGYSVSREKKESFPLTVTSAQKNPTAFYLCASRALTGPNSNQPQHFGDGTRLSIL.